This T cell receptor beta chain was retrieved from a study of control samples from healthy donors and cancer patients. CDR1 and CDR2 from the germline V gene are MNHNS and SASEGT. J lost 6 bases, V lost 1 base, and 6 bases had no gene match. The CDR3 has 15 residues. Produced via immunoSEQ multiplex PCR; TCRdb's table is partial and in-frame only. This table has about 75,000 clones, roughly 92% appearing once. The gene calls are TRBV6-1 and TRBJ2-3, with 8 bases identical to TRBD2. Sequencing was done on a sample of blood. This clonotype was obtained from a woman aged 40 to 50 in good health. DNA for the CDR3: TGTGCCAGCAGTGAAGTGTCGGGAGGGCCGGATACGCAGTATTTT. Translating it yields CASSEVSGGPDTQYF.